This TCR beta chain appears in the sequencing data of a study of blood T cell repertoires in COVID-19. The wider study: The cDNA or gDNA used as material had been derived from T cells, B-cell-depleted T cells, or PBMCs.

Repertoires were generated with immunoSEQ multiplex PCR, while TCRdb's copy carries only in-frame clones and drops some. The sample shows a few hundred thousand clones, 80% to 90% of them seen only once. Symptom resolution, clearance, or two negative PCRs marked donors in Cohort 3 as recovered. Germline loops: CDR1 MNHEY, CDR2 SVGAGI. This CDR3 is 13 amino acids long. With V trimmed by 6 bases and J by 6 bases, 4 bases remained unmatched. The specimen sequenced was PBMCs or T cells enriched from blood (not recorded which). The chain links TRBV6-5 to TRBJ1-2; TRBD1 matches 10 bases. This clonotype was obtained from a man younger than 45 who had recovered from COVID-19. This CDR3 reads CASSQTGGHGYTF. CDR3 DNA: TGTGCCAGCAGCCAGACAGGGGGCCATGGCTACACCTTC.